The TCR beta chain under discussion was sequenced for a study of blood T cell repertoires in COVID-19. The overall study: Acute-phase and convalescent COVID-19 samples originated in the United States, Italy and Spain. PBMCs, B-cell-depleted T cells, or T cells provided the cDNA or gDNA that made up the material.

In the original workflow: Amplification of reference gene primers was used by the study to estimate nucleated cell counts. Profiling relied on immunoSEQ multiplex PCR, and the TCRdb table lists in-frame clones only, not all of them. From that table come the V and J calls and clone size; the DNA was used to work out D and trimming. The table shows 150,000 to 200,000 clones, with about four fifths occurring only once. Per germline, CDR1 SGHAT and CDR2 FQNNGV. The CDR3 has 16 amino acids. V trimming: 1 base; J trimming: 5 bases; junction bases outside the gene matches: 2. In Seattle, patients joined the study during active infection and were tracked longitudinally.

This chain connects TRBV11-2 to TRBJ2-2; 12 positions match TRBD2. This receptor was identified in an older woman with COVID-19, enrolled during active disease. The sequenced material came from peripheral blood. This CDR3 reads CASSLGLAGGTGELFF. The CDR3 nucleotides read TGTGCCAGCAGCTTAGGTCTAGCGGGAGGGACCGGGGAGCTGTTTTTT.